This T cell receptor beta chain is drawn from a study of blood T cell repertoires in COVID-19. The wider study: The study drew acute and convalescent COVID-19 samples from the United States, Italy and Spain. PBMCs, B-cell-depleted T cells, or T cells were the source of the cDNA or gDNA that made up the material.

Between the trimmed V and J ends, which lost 4 bases and 5 bases, there was a span of 13 bases. This CDR3 comprises 13 residues. The germline V gene encodes CDR1 SGHRS and CDR2 YFSETQ. Authors' methods: Reference gene primer amplification gave nucleated cell count estimates. The method was immunoSEQ multiplex PCR; TCRdb's version includes in-frame clones alone and lacks a portion of them. The V and J calls and clone size are taken from that table; D and trimming were inferred from the DNA. The sample has around 100,000 clones, 85% to 90% seen once. This receptor was obtained from an elderly woman with acute or convalescent COVID-19. The chain recombines TRBV5-1 with TRBJ2-7; D may be TRBD2 (5 bases). Sequencing was carried out using peripheral blood. For the CDR3, the DNA is TGCGCCAGCAGCCCGAGGGTGGGGAACGAGCAGTACTTC. As protein: CASSPRVGNEQYF.